A single sample is the source of the 27 T cell receptor beta chains below, sequenced in a study of T cells after yellow fever vaccination. Each CDR3 protein gets one entry after TCRdb re-called the 5' RACE reads with MiXCR. The sample shows 300,000 to 350,000 distinct CDR3 sequences, 8% to 9.5% of them seen only once. Sequences were derived from PBMCs, sampled roughly 47 days after the first yellow fever vaccination. Receptors originate from a man between 18 and 35 years old who received the YFV17D yellow fever vaccine.

This sequence joins TRBV4-1 and TRBJ1-2; D is unclear. The germline V gene encodes CDR1 MGHRA and CDR2 YSYEKL. The CDR3 consists of 13 residues. V lost 1 base and J lost 5, with 8 bases in between. The CDR3 region has the DNA TGCGCCAGCAGCCAAGTGGTCCCTTATGGCTACACCTTC. Translation: CASSQVVPYGYTF.

This clonotype has a handful of counts. This rearrangement joins TRBV12-3 or TRBV12-4 to TRBJ2-3; the match to TRBD2 covers 8 bases. The CDR3 totals 14 residues. Germline trimming cut 6 bases from V and 1 base from J; bases unmatched to any gene: 3. The CDR3 here is CASRTGGGTDTQYF. The CDR3 nucleotides are TGTGCCAGCAGAACCGGGGGGGGCACAGATACGCAGTATTTT.

A few counts support this clonotype. The chain employs TRBV7-9 and TRBJ2-5; maybe TRBD2 (5 bases). Germline V gives CDR1 SEHNR, CDR2 FQNEAQ (reference sequence). The CDR3 consists of 14 residues. Trimming removed 5 bases at V and 2 bases at J, with 12 bases between. CDR3 in DNA: TGTGCCAGCAGCCCAGCTACGGGGCAAGAGACCCAGTACTTC. Translation gives CASSPATGQETQYF.

The J gene is TRBJ2-3, the V gene TRBV15; D is possibly TRBD2 (6 bases). This CDR3 contains 15 residues. Germline CDR1 LNHNV, CDR2 YYDKDF (reference sequence). Trimming removed 3 bases at V and 5 bases at J, with 15 bases between. CDR3 coding DNA: TGTGCCACCAGCAGCACCGGGACTTCGGGAGATACGCAGTATTTT. Its protein is CATSSTGTSGDTQYF.

This clonotype was counted many times. The chain has TRBV20-1 and TRBJ2-1, with D uncertain. CDR1 DFQATT and CDR2 SNEGSKA come from the germline V gene (reference sequence). This CDR3 spans 11 amino acids. V was cut by 1 base and J by 9 bases, with 7 bases left in between. The CDR3 region is CSARGGREQFF. The CDR3, as DNA: TGCAGTGCTAGAGGGGGTCGTGAGCAGTTCTTC.

The chain couples TRBV7-9 to TRBJ1-4, with D possibly matching TRBD1 (5 bases). Trimming took off 4 bases at V and 8 bases at J, with 14 bases between the two ends. CDR1 and CDR2 (germline): SEHNR, FQNEAQ (reference sequence). The CDR3 is 14 residues long. The CDR3 spells CASSSTAGGEKLFF. The CDR3 region has the DNA TGTGCCAGCAGCTCGACAGCCGGAGGGGAAAAACTGTTTTTT. Full variable domain (missing parts from reference TRBV7-9 and TRBJ1-4): DTGVSQNPRHKITKRGQNVTFRCDPISEHNRLYWYRQTLGQGPEFLTYFQNEAQLEKSRLLSDRFSAERPKGSFSTLEIQRTEQGDSAMYLCASSSTAGGEKLFFGSGTQLSVL.

This clonotype appeared many times. The chain employs TRBV12-3 or TRBV12-4 and TRBJ2-7; weak D call: TRBD1 (6 bases). Trimming took off 5 bases at V and 6 bases at J, with 11 bases between the two ends. The CDR3 consists of 12 residues. The CDR3 loop reads CASSPDRPEQYF. CDR3 DNA sequence: TGTGCCAGCAGTCCCGACAGGCCCGAGCAGTACTTC.

This chain uses TRBV7-2 with TRBJ1-1; 7 bases agree with TRBD1. V shed 5 bases, J shed 4 bases, and the junction held 7 bases outside the gene matches. Germline values: CDR1 SGHTA, CDR2 FQGNSA. The CDR3 runs 14 residues. In DNA form, the CDR3 reads TGTGCCAGCAGCCTGATGACAGGGAGCACTGAAGCTTTCTTT. It is translated as CASSLMTGSTEAFF.

The chain uses TRBV14 and TRBJ2-7; the D gene is possibly TRBD2 (5 bases). Trimming shortened V by 4 bases and J by 4 bases, and 11 bases separated the two germline ends. Germline loops: CDR1 SGHDN, CDR2 FVKESK. The CDR3 covers 13 residues. Written as DNA, the CDR3 is TGTGCCAGCAGCCGGAGGATGGGTTACGAGCAGTACTTC. Its translation is CASSRRMGYEQYF. Combining the CDR3 with reference TRBV14 and TRBJ2-7 gives the whole variable domain EAGVTQFPSHSVIEKGQTVTLRCDPISGHDNLYWYRRVMGKEIKFLLHFVKESKQDESGMPNNRFLAERTGGTYSTLKVQPAELEDSGVYFCASSRRMGYEQYFGPGTRLTVT.

This clonotype was picked up many times. This chain joins TRBV5-1 and TRBJ2-5; 9 positions agree with TRBD1. The length of the CDR3 is 14 residues. CDR1 and CDR2 (germline): SGHRS, YFSETQ. Unmatched junction bases numbered 3, after V lost 4 bases and J lost 2 bases. CDR3 residues: CASSTGTGQETQYF. In nucleotides, the CDR3 is TGCGCCAGCAGCACCGGGACAGGGCAAGAGACCCAGTACTTC.

In its sample, this clonotype was seen many times. V is TRBV18 and J is TRBJ1-1; no reliable D call. The CDR3 has 12 residues. Germline CDR1 and CDR2: KGHSH and LQKENI. V lost 3 bases and J 4 bases, leaving 6 bases between the germline ends. The CDR3 protein is CASSPGTTEAFF. The DNA for the CDR3 is TGTGCCAGCTCACCTGGAACCACTGAAGCTTTCTTT. Combining the CDR3 with reference TRBV18 and TRBJ1-1 gives the whole variable domain NAGVMQNPRHLVRRRGQEARLRCSPMKGHSHVYWYRQLPEEGLKFMVYLQKENIIDESGMPKERFSAEFPKEGPSILRIQQVVRGDSAAYFCASSPGTTEAFFGQGTRLTVV.

This chain connects TRBV11-1 to TRBJ2-1, with 8 bases aligning to TRBD1. V was clipped by 4 bases and J by 3 bases; unmatched bases: 5. The CDR3 is 15 amino acids. Germline V gene data show CDR1 as SGHAT and CDR2 as FQDESV (reference sequence). CDR3 sequence reads: CASSSYRGIYNEQFF. The CDR3 coding sequence is TGTGCCAGCAGCTCTTACAGGGGGATCTACAATGAGCAGTTCTTC.

This clonotype appeared a few times. V gene TRBV10-3 combines with J gene TRBJ1-6; 7 bases fit TRBD1. The CDR3 consists of 12 residues. V was pared by 11 bases and J by 5 bases, with 3 bases of the junction left unmatched. The germline V gene has CDR1 ENHRY and CDR2 SYGVKD. In DNA form, the CDR3 reads TGTGCCGCGCAGGGGGATAATTCACCCCTCCACTTT. Encoded protein: CAAQGDNSPLHF.

The sample holds a few counts of this clonotype. The V call is TRBV5-6, the J call TRBJ2-1; the match to TRBD2 covers 8 bases. Trimming took 4 bases from V and 6 from J; bases not matched to a gene: 6. Germline V gene lookup returns CDR1 SGHDT and CDR2 YYEEEE. The CDR3 is 14 residues long. This chain's CDR3 is CASSEIGGANEQFF. DNA of the CDR3: TGTGCCAGCAGCGAGATCGGGGGGGCCAATGAGCAGTTCTTC.

The chain combines TRBV7-3 with TRBJ1-2, with D perhaps TRBD1 (5 bases). The CDR3 is made up of 14 amino acids. With 2 bases removed from V and 8 bases from J, the gap between germline ends came to 15 bases. The germline V gene encodes CDR1 SGHTA and CDR2 FQGTGA. The CDR3 loop is CASSLVEGAKGYTF. The CDR3 nucleotides read TGTGCCAGCAGCTTAGTGGAAGGGGCAAAAGGCTACACCTTC.

The chain employs TRBV5-1 and TRBJ2-5, with D uncertain. V lost 4 bases, J lost 1 base, and 8 bases lay in between. CDR3 size: 13 residues. Germline loops: CDR1 SGHRS, CDR2 YFSETQ. The CDR3 sequence is CASSRAAQETQYF. CDR3 coding DNA: TGCGCCAGCAGCCGGGCAGCCCAAGAGACCCAGTACTTC.

This clonotype appeared many times. V is TRBV12-3 or TRBV12-4 and J is TRBJ2-2, with TRBD1 identical over 9 bases. This CDR3 comprises 15 residues. V lost 4 bases to trimming and J lost 5 bases; unmatched junction nucleotides: 5. The CDR3 sequence: CASSSYGTGTGELFF. CDR3 coding DNA: TGTGCCAGCAGTTCGTACGGGACAGGGACCGGGGAGCTGTTTTTT.

Ten or more counts support this clonotype. This chain joins TRBV18 and TRBJ2-1, with a possible D match to TRBD2 (5 bases). V lost 0 bases to trimming and J lost 2 bases, with 5 bases between them. The CDR3 covers 14 residues. The germline V gene encodes CDR1 KGHSH and CDR2 LQKENI. The DNA for the CDR3 is TGTGCCAGCTCACCACCGGGAGCCTACAATGAGCAGTTCTTC. Protein sequence: CASSPPGAYNEQFF.

The chain has TRBV12-3 or TRBV12-4 and TRBJ2-7; 8 bases are shared with TRBD1. V lost 6 bases and J lost 6; bases outside the gene matches: 10. This CDR3 is 14 amino acids long. CDR3 coding DNA: TGTGCCAGCAGCCTAGGACAGGGTGCCTCCGAGCAGTACGTC. It translates to CASSLGQGASEQYV.

The chain combines TRBV29-1 with TRBJ1-1, with 7 positions matching TRBD1. With V trimmed by 4 bases and J by 8 bases, 13 bases remained unmatched. Germline assignment: CDR1 SQVTM and CDR2 ANQGSEA. This CDR3 is built from 14 residues. The CDR3 sequence is CSVGGVGGRTEAFF. In nucleotides, the CDR3 is TGCAGCGTTGGGGGCGTAGGGGGCCGTACCGAAGCTTTCTTT.

This clonotype occurred a few times. The V call is TRBV7-8, the J call TRBJ1-3; D gene uncertain. CDR3 length equals 16 residues. V was shortened by 5 bases and J by 0 bases, with 14 bases between the two germline ends. The V gene's germline CDR1 is SGHVS and CDR2 FQNEAQ. The CDR3 protein is CASSQTVGHSGNTIYF. The CDR3 nucleotides are TGTGCCAGCAGCCAAACAGTTGGGCACTCTGGAAACACCATATATTTT.

This clonotype was seen only a few times. The rearrangement uses TRBV6-1 and TRBJ2-5; maybe TRBD1 (7 bases). The germline V gene encodes CDR1 MNHNS and CDR2 SASEGT. The V gene lost 8 bases and the J gene lost 5 bases, with 18 bases spanning the gap. The CDR3 runs 14 residues. The CDR3: CASGGGDSRETQYF. Written as DNA, the CDR3 is TGTGCCAGCGGCGGCGGGGACAGCCGGGAGACCCAGTACTTC.

This clonotype was observed many times. The rearrangement joins TRBV4-3 to TRBJ2-7; TRBD2 matches at 13 bases. The CDR3 spans 15 residues. V shed 4 bases and J 2 bases; nucleotides not matched to a gene: 2. Germline CDR1 and CDR2: LGHNA and YSLEER. In nucleotides, the CDR3 is TGCGCCAGCAGCCCAACTAGCGGGGGGGCCTACGAGCAGTACTTC. It encodes CASSPTSGGAYEQYF.

The table lists this clonotype with a few counts. Because the CDR3's place on the DNA is in doubt, the DNA is left out and the CDR3 is given as listed by TCRdb. The chain's CDR3 is CASSFGPGENIQYF. This chain uses TRBV5-4 with TRBJ2-4; the table's D gene call, TRBD1, was not cross checked with the DNA. Germline lookup yields CDR1 SGHNT and CDR2 YYREEE (reference sequence). With termini counted, the CDR3 has 14 amino acids.

This chain joins TRBV12-3 or TRBV12-4 and TRBJ2-1; D gene uncertain. The CDR3 covers 15 residues. The V and J ends lost 5 bases and 9 bases respectively, with 20 bases between them. The CDR3 nucleotides read TGTGCCAGCAGTCTACCCGGAGAAAAGCCGGGTGAGCAGTTCTTC. Its protein is CASSLPGEKPGEQFF.

This clonotype was recorded a few times. The chain is built from TRBV7-8 and TRBJ1-1; D not certain. Deletions cut 3 bases from V and 1 base from J, with 12 bases between. The CDR3 has 15 residues. Germline V gene data show CDR1 as SGHVS and CDR2 as FQNEAQ. The CDR3 sequence: CASSFQEIPNTEAFF. The CDR3, as DNA: TGTGCCAGCAGCTTCCAGGAAATCCCGAACACTGAAGCTTTCTTT.

Many counts were recorded for this clonotype. V usage is TRBV10-3 and J usage is TRBJ1-1, with D maybe TRBD1 (6 bases). This CDR3 region has 13 residues. In germline, CDR1 is ENHRY, CDR2 SYGVKD. V lost 10 bases, J lost 0 bases, and 12 bases lay in between. The CDR3 is CASTGPLNTEAFF. The CDR3 DNA reads TGTGCCAGTACAGGGCCTCTGAACACTGAAGCTTTCTTT.